Following are 4 T cell receptor beta chains from one sample sequenced in a study of T cells in Graves' hyperthyroidism and ophthalmopathy. The source material, RNA transcripts, was used to amplify TCR beta CDR3 regions. TCR CDR3 underwent first-round RT-PCR with the HTBI primer set. TCRdb re-called the multiplex PCR reads through MiXCR, storing one row per CDR3 protein. The sample holds hundreds of thousands of distinct CDR3 sequences, less than 25% seen once. Specimen: blood. The receptor source for this set is a man aged 30 to 45 with Graves' ophthalmopathy.

This clonotype showed up just a few times. V gene TRBV27 combines with J gene TRBJ2-1; D might be TRBD2 (6 bases). The CDR3 loop spans 16 amino acids. V shed 1 base and J shed 3 bases, with 13 bases lying between them. Germline CDR1 and CDR2: MNHEY and SMNVEV (reference sequence). In DNA, the CDR3 is TGTGCCAGCAGTTTATTGTCGGGGGTTAGCTACAATGAGCAGTTCTTC. Translation gives CASSLLSGVSYNEQFF.

This clonotype was detected many times. The genes are TRBV3-1 and TRBJ1-3, with D perhaps matching TRBD1 (6 bases). Germline V gene data show CDR1 as LGHDT and CDR2 as YNNKEL (reference sequence). The V gene lost 1 base and the J gene lost 3 bases, with 7 bases spanning the gap. The CDR3 spans 14 residues. The CDR3 loop reads CASSQGTVGNTIYF. The CDR3 bases are TGTGCCAGCAGCCAAGGGACAGTTGGAAACACCATATATTTT.

This clonotype was seen more than once but under ten times. This chain uses TRBV6-5 with TRBJ1-1; D not resolved. V lost 0 bases and J 0 bases, leaving 14 bases between the germline ends. This CDR3 has 17 amino acids. The germline CDR1 and CDR2 sequences are MNHEY and SVGAGI. The CDR3 here is CASSYSIIAGLNTEAFF. Here the CDR3 DNA reads TGTGCCAGCAGTTACTCGATAATCGCAGGTTTGAACACTGAAGCTTTCTTT.

This clonotype was counted a few times. CDR3 bases: TGTGCCAGCAGCTTGGGGCCACTCCAACATCTCGAGGAGCAGTTCTTC. Encoded protein: CASSLGPLQHLEEQFF. The chain uses TRBV5-5 and TRBJ2-1; D is uncertain. V was cut by 0 bases and J by 10 bases, with 20 bases left in between. The germline gives CDR1 SGHKS, CDR2 YYEKEE (reference sequence). The CDR3 is 16 residues long.